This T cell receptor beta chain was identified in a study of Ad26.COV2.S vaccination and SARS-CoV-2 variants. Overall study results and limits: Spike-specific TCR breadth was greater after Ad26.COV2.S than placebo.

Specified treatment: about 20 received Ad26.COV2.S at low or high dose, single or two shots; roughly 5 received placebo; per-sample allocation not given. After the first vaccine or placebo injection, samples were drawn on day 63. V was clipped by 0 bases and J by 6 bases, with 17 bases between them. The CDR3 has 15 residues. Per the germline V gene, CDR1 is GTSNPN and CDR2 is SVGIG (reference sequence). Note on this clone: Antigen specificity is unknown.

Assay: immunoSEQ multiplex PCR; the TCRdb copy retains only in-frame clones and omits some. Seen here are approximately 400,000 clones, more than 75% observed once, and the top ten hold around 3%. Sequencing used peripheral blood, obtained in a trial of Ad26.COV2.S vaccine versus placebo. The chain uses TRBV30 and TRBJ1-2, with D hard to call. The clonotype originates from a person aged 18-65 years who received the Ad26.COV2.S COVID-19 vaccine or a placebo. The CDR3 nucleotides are TGTGCCTGGAGTGTACTGGGCAATCTCACCCATGGCTACACCTTC. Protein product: CAWSVLGNLTHGYTF.